This T cell receptor beta chain comes out of a study of T cell repertoires in aging, cancer and after chemotherapy. Germline lookup yields CDR1 MGHDK and CDR2 SYGVNS. V shed 4 bases and J shed 4 bases, with 14 bases lying between them. The CDR3 has 15 amino acids. Multiplex touch-down PCR with TRB-A/B primers amplified rearranged V-D-J TRB sequences. MiXCR was run by TCRdb on the multiplex PCR reads, yielding one entry per CDR3 protein. The sample lists more than 2,500 distinct CDR3 sequences, around 25% occurring once. Peripheral blood genomic DNA, not sorted cells or RNA, was the template. The V call is TRBV25-1, the J call TRBJ2-1, with a possible D match to TRBD2 (6 bases). Sequenced input: blood. The sequence came from a human donor with a solid tumor. As DNA, the CDR3 is TGTGCCAGCAGTGGGGGGGTCCTGCCGTACAATGAGCAGTTCTTC. Amino acid sequence: CASSGGVLPYNEQFF.